This T cell receptor (beta chain) came from a study of shared T cell receptors in the human thymus. Method: immunoSEQ multiplex PCR; TCRdb's copy keeps in-frame clones and lacks some. The table lists 720,000 or so clones, 80% to 90% of them singletons. There are a few counts of this clone. Trimming pared 1 base from V and 6 bases from J, leaving 9 bases between. Germline CDR1 and CDR2: LNHNV and YYDKDF (reference sequence). The CDR3 length is 14 residues. Separately, the same data were catalogued under a study of human thymus T cells. This second study notes: From resections taken during corrective heart surgery, the thymus tissue was obtained.

The sequence came from a girl less than two years old with a congenital heart defect. The rearrangement joins TRBV15 to TRBJ2-2; no reliable D call. The source material was thymocytes. The CDR3 reads CATSRAFFAGELFF. The CDR3 region has the DNA TGTGCCACCAGCAGAGCGTTCTTCGCCGGGGAGCTGTTTTTT.